This TCR beta chain stems from a study of Graves' ophthalmopathy and Graves' hyperthyroidism. This clonotype was detected many times. What it recognizes is unknown. General study findings and limits: Among expanded thyroid clonotypes above 0.001 frequency, most also occurred in blood.

The CDR3 totals 14 residues. Trimming left V 5 bases short and J 5 bases short, with 15 bases between. The germline V gene has CDR1 MNHEY and CDR2 SMNVEV (reference sequence). For donors with ophthalmopathy, the disease showed moderate-to-severe activity, reached CAS ≥3 and NOSPECS ≥4, and had lasted under 3 months. Patients were diagnosed from clinical symptoms, serum thyroxine, TRAb, thyroid ultrasound and orbital computed tomography. The authors amplified TCR beta CDR3 regions from RNA transcripts. The authors performed first-round RT-PCR with HTBI primers and then a second-round multiplex PCR. MiXCR, applied by TCRdb to the multiplex PCR reads, yields one record per CDR3 protein. The sample records about 160,000 distinct CDR3 sequences, 35% to 45% being singletons.

Sequenced input: peripheral blood. J is TRBJ1-1 and V is TRBV27, with TRBD1 as a possible D gene (6 bases). This receptor was obtained from a man younger than 40 with Graves' ophthalmopathy. CDR3 nucleotides: TGTGCCAGCAGTCCCCGGAGAGGGGGGACTGAAGCTTTCTTT. Translating it yields CASSPRRGGTEAFF.